These 18 T cell receptor beta chains share one sample of origin, sequenced in a study of T cells in Graves' hyperthyroidism and ophthalmopathy. Amplified regions were TCR beta CDR3 sequences from RNA transcripts. First-round RT-PCR of the TCR CDR3 relied on the HTBI primer set. TCRdb redid the calling of the multiplex PCR reads with MiXCR, one entry per CDR3 protein. The sample lists around 450,000 distinct CDR3 sequences, more than 15% occurring once. The sequencing sample was made of blood. These receptors all stem from a woman aged 18 to 35 with Graves' hyperthyroidism.

This clonotype was observed at least ten times. The gene calls are TRBV28 and TRBJ1-1; D is undetermined. Trimming cost V 4 bases and J 2 bases, with 11 bases left between them. Per the germline V gene, CDR1 is MDHEN and CDR2 is SYDVKM. This CDR3 has 14 residues. The CDR3 DNA reads TGTGCCAGCAGTTCGGCCGGGAGAAACACTGAAGCTTTCTTT. Protein product: CASSSAGRNTEAFF.

This clonotype was seen ten or more times. The chain links TRBV2 to TRBJ1-2, with 8 bases that match TRBD1. Unmatched junction bases numbered 5, after V lost 4 bases and J lost 4 bases. This CDR3 is 14 amino acids long. Germline CDR1 and CDR2: SNHLY and FYNNEI. The CDR3 loop is CASSGQGPIYGYTF. CDR3 bases: TGTGCCAGCAGTGGACAGGGGCCAATCTATGGCTACACCTTC.

Ten or more counts support this clonotype. V and J are TRBV6-6 and TRBJ1-1, with 8 bases aligning to TRBD1. V shed 7 bases and J 4 bases; nucleotides not matched to a gene: 14. From germline, CDR1 is MNHNY and CDR2 SVGAGI (reference sequence). The CDR3 has 16 amino acids. As DNA, the CDR3 is TGTGCCAGCATTTATCGAGGAGACAGGGGACTCACTGAAGCTTTCTTT. Translated, it gives CASIYRGDRGLTEAFF.

This clonotype was observed a handful of times. The chain joins TRBV28 to TRBJ1-2, with a possible D match to TRBD1 (6 bases). Germline V gene sequence: CDR1 MDHEN, CDR2 SYDVKM. The CDR3 spans 15 residues. V was trimmed by 1 base and J by 1 base, leaving 10 bases between them. As DNA, the CDR3 is TGTGCCAGCAGTTTATTCCCAGGGGATAACTATGGCTACACCTTC. Translating gives CASSLFPGDNYGYTF.

At least ten counts were recorded for this clonotype. The genes are TRBV7-2 and TRBJ1-3; 8 nucleotides align to TRBD1. CDR3 size: 14 residues. Germline CDR1 SGHTA, CDR2 FQGNSA. Trimming removed 5 bases from V and 2 bases from J; junction bases left unmatched: 2. The CDR3 nucleotides are TGTGCCAGCAGCCAGGACAGGGCTGGAAACACCATATATTTT. As protein: CASSQDRAGNTIYF. Full variable domain (rest looked up from reference TRBV7-2 and TRBJ1-3): GAGVSQSPSNKVTEKGKDVELRCDPISGHTALYWYRQSLGQGLEFLIYFQGNSAPDKSGLPSDRFSAERTGGSVSTLTIQRTQQEDSAVYLCASSQDRAGNTIYFGEGSWLTVV.

The rearrangement joins TRBV7-8 to TRBJ2-5; D is possibly TRBD2 (5 bases). The CDR3 is made up of 19 amino acids. Trimming stripped 1 base from V and 2 bases from J, with 23 bases between. CDR1 is SGHVS and CDR2 is FQNEAQ in the germline V gene. DNA of the CDR3: TGTGCCAGCAGCTTAGAAGGCGGGTCAGAGGTTCAGAGTCAAGAGACCCAGTACTTC. Amino acids: CASSLEGGSEVQSQETQYF.

The genes are TRBV27 and TRBJ2-7; D gene uncertain. Germline V gene sequence: CDR1 MNHEY, CDR2 SMNVEV (reference sequence). Trimming shortened V by 6 bases and J by 5 bases, and 14 bases separated the two germline ends. The CDR3 consists of 13 residues. The CDR3 DNA is TGTGCCAGCAGGGAACTTGGCAGGCACGAGCAGTACTTC. This sequence encodes CASRELGRHEQYF.

In its sample, this clonotype was seen many times. Sequence at one end of the junction differs from germline and may be a read error. The chain is built from TRBV7-7 and TRBJ2-5, with 9 bases identical to TRBD2. The length of the CDR3 is 15 residues. Germline V gene lookup returns CDR1 SSHAT and CDR2 FNYEAQ (reference sequence). The CDR3 DNA is TGTGCTAGCAGCTTAAGCGGGGGGTACCAAGAGACCCAGTACTTC. Protein product: CASSLSGGYQETQYF.

This clonotype was recorded once. V and J are TRBV10-3 and TRBJ1-5; D possibly corresponds to TRBD1 (6 bases). The V gene lost 6 bases and the J gene lost 7 bases, with 13 bases spanning the gap. CDR1 is ENHRY, CDR2 SYGVKD, per germline. This CDR3 has 13 amino acids. The CDR3 loop is CAIRAGEGQPQHF. The DNA for the CDR3 is TGTGCCATCAGAGCAGGGGAGGGCCAGCCCCAGCATTTT.

This clonotype came up many times. The J gene is TRBJ1-1, the V gene TRBV7-2, with TRBD1 identical over 9 bases. V trimming: 5 bases; J trimming: 1 base; junction bases outside the gene matches: 2. Germline V gene sequence: CDR1 SGHTA, CDR2 FQGNSA. The CDR3 runs 14 residues. CDR3 sequence: CASSMDRGNTEAFF. CDR3 nucleotide sequence: TGTGCCAGCAGCATGGACAGGGGGAACACTGAAGCTTTCTTT.

This clonotype came up many times. The chain uses TRBV4-1 and TRBJ2-5; the D is unclear. V lost 2 bases and J lost 3, with 22 bases in between. There are 18 residues in the CDR3. CDR1 is MGHRA, CDR2 YSYEKL, per germline. The CDR3 is CASSQHSQLGNQKETQYF. In DNA, the CDR3 is TGCGCCAGCAGCCAACATTCCCAACTGGGAAATCAAAAAGAGACCCAGTACTTC.

This clonotype has ten or more counts. This rearrangement joins TRBV27 to TRBJ2-5; D is perhaps TRBD1 (6 bases). Per germline, CDR1 MNHEY and CDR2 SMNVEV (reference sequence). The CDR3 has 15 amino acids. Trimming took off 4 bases at V and 9 bases at J, with 21 bases between the two ends. In DNA form, the CDR3 reads TGTGCCAGCAGTTCCACCCGCCCGGGACATTGGGCCCAGTACTTC. It encodes CASSSTRPGHWAQYF.

The chain recombines TRBV4-2 with TRBJ1-1, with D hard to call. The CDR3 is 16 residues long. Germline V lookup: CDR1 LGHNA, CDR2 YNFKEQ. The V end was cut by 0 bases, the J end by 5 bases, with 16 bases between. The CDR3 DNA reads TGTGCCAGCAGCCAAGACACCCACCTAGATAGGACTGAAGCTTTCTTT. Amino acid sequence: CASSQDTHLDRTEAFF.

This clonotype appeared once. This may be a read error, as it is one base from a much larger clone. This rearrangement joins TRBV27 to TRBJ2-1; perhaps D is TRBD1 or TRBD2 (6 bases each). Trimming left V 4 bases short and J 8 bases short, with 27 bases between. The CDR3 consists of 18 residues. The germline gives CDR1 MNHEY, CDR2 SMNVEV (reference sequence). CDR3 DNA: TGTGCCAGCAGTTCTTACCCCCCTACTAACGGGGGCTCTGATGAGCAGTTCTTC. Translating gives CASSSYPPTNGGSDEQFF.

This clonotype has just a few counts. A read error may produce the germline difference seen at one junction end. This rearrangement joins TRBV7-9 to TRBJ2-7; the match to TRBD2 covers 8 bases. CDR1 SEHNR and CDR2 FQNEAQ come from the germline V gene (reference sequence). The CDR3 contains 16 residues. Here the CDR3 DNA reads TGTGCCAGCAGCGTAGCAGGAGCGGGGGCTATCTACGAGCAGTACTTC. Its translation: CASSVAGAGAIYEQYF.

This clonotype was observed many times. The CDR3 region is CASSFFRPGQGTRNEKLFF. The CDR3 DNA sequence: TGTGCCAGCAGTTTCTTTCGACCGGGACAGGGAACGCGGAATGAAAAACTGTTTTTT. This chain joins TRBV27 and TRBJ1-4; 9 bases are a match to TRBD1. This CDR3 region has 19 residues. The germline V gene has CDR1 MNHEY and CDR2 SMNVEV (reference sequence). V was pared by 3 bases and J by 5 bases, with 16 bases of the junction left unmatched.

The genes are TRBV10-3 and TRBJ2-1, with 16 bases matching TRBD2. The CDR3 is 19 amino acids. The V and J ends lost 0 bases and 4 bases, in that order; junction bases with no gene match: 6. Germline V lookup: CDR1 ENHRY, CDR2 SYGVKD. CDR3 region: CAISESGLAGGPVYNEQFF. The DNA for the CDR3 is TGTGCCATCAGTGAGTCGGGACTAGCGGGAGGGCCGGTTTACAATGAGCAGTTCTTC.

This clonotype was detected many times. The rearrangement uses TRBV7-2 and TRBJ1-2, with D unresolved. CDR1 and CDR2 from the germline V gene are SGHTA and FQGNSA. This CDR3 is built from 12 residues. Trimming took 6 bases from V and 8 from J, leaving 13 bases between them. The CDR3 DNA sequence: TGTGCCAGCAGTCTAAGGCCAGGCGGCTACACCTTC. Translating it yields CASSLRPGGYTF. Full variable domain (rest looked up from reference TRBV7-2 and TRBJ1-2): GAGVSQSPSNKVTEKGKDVELRCDPISGHTALYWYRQSLGQGLEFLIYFQGNSAPDKSGLPSDRFSAERTGGSVSTLTIQRTQQEDSAVYLCASSLRPGGYTFGSGTRLTVV.